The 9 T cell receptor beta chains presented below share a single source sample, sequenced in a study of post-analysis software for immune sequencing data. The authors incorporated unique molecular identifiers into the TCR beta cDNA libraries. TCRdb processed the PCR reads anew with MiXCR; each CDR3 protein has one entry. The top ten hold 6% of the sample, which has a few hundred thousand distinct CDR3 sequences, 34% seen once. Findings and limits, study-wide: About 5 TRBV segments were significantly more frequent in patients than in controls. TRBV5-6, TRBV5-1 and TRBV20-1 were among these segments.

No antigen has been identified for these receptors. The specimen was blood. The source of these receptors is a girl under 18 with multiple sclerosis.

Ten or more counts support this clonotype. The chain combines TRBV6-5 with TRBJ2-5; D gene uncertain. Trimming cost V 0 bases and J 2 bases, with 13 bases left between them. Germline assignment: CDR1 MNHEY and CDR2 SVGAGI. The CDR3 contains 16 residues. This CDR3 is CASSYSRDTLQETQYF. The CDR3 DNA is TGTGCCAGCAGTTACTCGAGAGACACTCTTCAAGAGACCCAGTACTTC.

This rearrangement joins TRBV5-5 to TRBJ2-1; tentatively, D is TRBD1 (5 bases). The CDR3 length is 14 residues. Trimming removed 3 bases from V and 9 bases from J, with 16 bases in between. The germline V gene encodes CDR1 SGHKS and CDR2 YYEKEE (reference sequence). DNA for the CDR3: TGTGCCAGCAGCTCCGGGCCTGGGGCTAGTGAGCAGTTCTTC. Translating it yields CASSSGPGASEQFF. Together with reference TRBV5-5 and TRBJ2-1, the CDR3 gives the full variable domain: DAGVTQSPTHLIKTRGQQVTLRCSPISGHKSVSWYQQVLGQGPQFIFQYYEKEERGRGNFPDRFSARQFPNYSSELNVNALLLGDSALYLCASSSGPGASEQFFGPGTRLTVL.

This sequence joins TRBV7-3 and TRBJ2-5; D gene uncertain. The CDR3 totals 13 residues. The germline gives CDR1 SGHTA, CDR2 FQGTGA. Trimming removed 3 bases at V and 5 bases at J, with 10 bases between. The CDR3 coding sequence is TGTGCCAGCAGCTTCGCAGTGGCGGAGACCCAGTACTTC. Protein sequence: CASSFAVAETQYF.

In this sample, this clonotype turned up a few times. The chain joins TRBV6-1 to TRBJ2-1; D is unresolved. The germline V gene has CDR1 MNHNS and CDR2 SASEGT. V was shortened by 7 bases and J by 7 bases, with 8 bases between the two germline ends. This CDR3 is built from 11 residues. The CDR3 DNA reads TGTGCCAGCACAGACGCGAATGAGCAGTTCTTC. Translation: CASTDANEQFF.

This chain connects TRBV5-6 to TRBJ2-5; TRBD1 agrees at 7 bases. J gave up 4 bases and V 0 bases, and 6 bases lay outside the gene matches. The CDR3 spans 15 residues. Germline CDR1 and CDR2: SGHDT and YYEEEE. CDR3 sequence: CASSLAARGTETQYF. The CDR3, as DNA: TGTGCCAGCAGCTTGGCCGCCAGGGGGACAGAGACCCAGTACTTC.

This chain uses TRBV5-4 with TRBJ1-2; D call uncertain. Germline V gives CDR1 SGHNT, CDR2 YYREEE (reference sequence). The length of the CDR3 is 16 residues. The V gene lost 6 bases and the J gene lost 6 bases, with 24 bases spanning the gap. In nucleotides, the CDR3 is TGTGCCAGCACCACAATTCGAGGCGGAGGATTGCATGGCTACACCTTC. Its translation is CASTTIRGGGLHGYTF.

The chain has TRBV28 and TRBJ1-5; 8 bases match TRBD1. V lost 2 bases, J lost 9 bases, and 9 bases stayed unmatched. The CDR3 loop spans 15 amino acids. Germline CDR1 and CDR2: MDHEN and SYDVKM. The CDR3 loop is CASSLQGALARPQHF. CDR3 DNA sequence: TGTGCCAGCAGTTTACAGGGGGCGCTGGCTCGGCCCCAGCATTTT. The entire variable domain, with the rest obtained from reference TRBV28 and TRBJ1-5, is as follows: DVKVTQSSRYLVKRTGEKVFLECVQDMDHENMFWYRQDPGLGLRLIYFSYDVKMKEKGDIPEGYSVSREKKERFSLILESASTNQTSMYLCASSLQGALARPQHFGDGTRLSIL.

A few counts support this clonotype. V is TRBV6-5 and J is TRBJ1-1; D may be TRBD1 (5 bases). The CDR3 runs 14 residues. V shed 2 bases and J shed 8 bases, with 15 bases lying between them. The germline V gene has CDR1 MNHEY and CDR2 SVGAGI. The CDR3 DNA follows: TGTGCCAGCAGTTACCTTGGAGGGGCGCCGGAAGCTTTCTTT. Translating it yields CASSYLGGAPEAFF.

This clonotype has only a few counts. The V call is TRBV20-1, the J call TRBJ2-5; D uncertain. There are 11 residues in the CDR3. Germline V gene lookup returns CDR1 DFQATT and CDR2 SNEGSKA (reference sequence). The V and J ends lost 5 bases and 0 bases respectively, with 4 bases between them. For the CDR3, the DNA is TGCAGTGCTGAGTACCAAGAGACCCAGTACTTC. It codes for CSAEYQETQYF.